This passage covers 3 T cell receptor beta chains from one sample sequenced in a study of T cell responses to AZD1222 COVID-19 vaccine. Sequencing was performed with immunoSEQ multiplex PCR; in TCRdb, only in-frame clones are kept and a portion is missing. This sample has 85,000 to 130,000 clones, with over 90% found just once. This sample comprised peripheral blood, obtained on day 0 of AZD1222 vaccination. The source of these receptors is an adult in good health.

V is TRBV5-4 and J is TRBJ2-5; 16 bases agree with TRBD2. The CDR3 length is 17 residues. The V gene end was trimmed by 3 bases and the J gene end by 5 bases; junction bases not matched to a gene: 7. CDR1 and CDR2 from the germline V gene are SGHNT and YYREEE (reference sequence). In nucleotides, the CDR3 is TGTGCCAGCAGCTCGGGACTAGCGGGAGGGGGAGGGGAGACCCAGTACTTC. This sequence encodes CASSSGLAGGGGETQYF.

This clone was seen repeatedly, ten times or more. The genes are TRBV20-1 and TRBJ2-7; weak D call: TRBD2 (5 bases). The CDR3 spans 14 residues. The V end was cut by 3 bases, the J end by 2 bases, with 14 bases between. Germline lookup yields CDR1 DFQATT and CDR2 SNEGSKA (reference sequence). The CDR3 loop reads CSASLEGAAYEQYF. In DNA, the CDR3 is TGCAGTGCTAGTTTAGAGGGAGCCGCCTACGAGCAGTACTTC.

The chain employs TRBV29-1 and TRBJ1-2; D might be TRBD1 (5 bases). CDR3 length equals 14 residues. Germline V lookup: CDR1 SQVTM, CDR2 ANQGSEA. Trimming took off 8 bases at V and 6 bases at J, with 22 bases between the two ends. CDR3 amino acids: CSCSRGTAGNGYTF. The CDR3 DNA reads as TGCAGCTGTAGCCGGGGCACAGCGGGAAATGGCTACACCTTC.